Each of the 25 T cell receptor beta chains below was sequenced from the same sample in a study of blood T cell repertoires in COVID-19. Sequenced by immunoSEQ multiplex PCR; TCRdb stores in-frame clones only, minus some. The data hold 250,000 or so clones, with approximately 90% observed a single time. Sample: PBMCs or T cells enriched from blood (not recorded which). The receptor set was obtained from a woman in her 30s with acute COVID-19.

This clone has only one observation. This chain connects TRBV7-6 to TRBJ2-1; 7 nucleotides line up with TRBD2. The V and J ends lost 5 bases and 2 bases, in that order; junction bases with no gene match: 6. In germline, CDR1 is SGHVS, CDR2 FNYEAQ. The CDR3 loop spans 15 amino acids. The CDR3 is CASSPMSGTYNEQFF. The CDR3 nucleotides read TGTGCCAGCAGCCCCATGAGCGGGACCTACAATGAGCAGTTCTTC. The whole variable domain, remainder taken from reference TRBV7-6 and TRBJ2-1, is GAGVSQSPRYKVTKRGQDVALRCDPISGHVSLYWYRQALGQGPEFLTYFNYEAQQDKSGLPNDRFSAERPEGSISTLTIQRTEQRDSAMYRCASSPMSGTYNEQFFGPGTRLTVL.

The V call is TRBV27, the J call TRBJ2-3, with D possibly TRBD1 on 6 matching bases. Germline loops: CDR1 MNHEY, CDR2 SMNVEV (reference sequence). The V and J ends lost 4 bases and 2 bases respectively, with 16 bases between them. This CDR3 has 16 residues. CDR3 residues: CASSSQGRGYTDTQYF. CDR3 DNA sequence: TGTGCCAGCAGTTCACAGGGTCGGGGCTACACAGATACGCAGTATTTT.

This chain joins TRBV30 and TRBJ2-7; 9 bases map to TRBD2. The length of the CDR3 is 14 residues. From germline, CDR1 is GTSNPN and CDR2 SVGIG (reference sequence). With V trimmed by 1 base and J by 0 bases, 1 base remained unmatched. CDR3 nucleotides: TGTGCCTGGAGTGGAGCGGGGGGCTCCTACGAGCAGTACTTC. This gives the protein CAWSGAGGSYEQYF.

The rearrangement links TRBV30 to TRBJ1-3, with D possibly TRBD1 on 6 matching bases. Germline V gene sequence: CDR1 GTSNPN, CDR2 SVGIG (reference sequence). Trimming left V 0 bases short and J 0 bases short, with 15 bases between. The CDR3 sequence is 17 residues long. The CDR3: CAWSVVGTPSSGNTIYF. CDR3 nucleotides: TGTGCCTGGAGTGTAGTTGGGACACCCAGCTCTGGAAACACCATATATTTT.

The chain combines TRBV18 with TRBJ2-2, with 8 bases matching TRBD1. J was trimmed by 4 bases and V by 1 base; bases with no gene match: 2. Germline-derived CDR1 and CDR2 are KGHSH and LQKENI. The CDR3 is 15 amino acids. The CDR3 loop reads CASSPLQGATGELFF. The DNA of the CDR3 is TGTGCCAGCTCACCACTGCAGGGGGCCACCGGGGAGCTGTTTTTT.

V gene TRBV7-6 combines with J gene TRBJ2-3; no firm D call. Trimming removed 5 bases at V and 0 bases at J, with 9 bases between. Germline-derived CDR1 and CDR2 are SGHVS and FNYEAQ. CDR3 size: 14 residues. CDR3: CASSQQLSTDTQYF. CDR3 DNA: TGTGCCAGCAGCCAACAGCTTAGCACAGATACGCAGTATTTT.

In DNA, the CDR3 is TGTGCCATCAGTGATTCGGGGTCGGGGAACACTGAAGCTTTCTTT. Protein sequence: CAISDSGSGNTEAFF. This chain joins TRBV10-3 and TRBJ1-1; D gene uncertain. With 3 bases removed from V and 1 base from J, the gap between germline ends came to 12 bases. The CDR3 consists of 15 residues. Germline CDR1 reads ENHRY; CDR2 reads SYGVKD.

The chain is built from TRBV10-3 and TRBJ2-1; the match to TRBD2 covers 10 bases. Losses at the gene ends were 5 bases for V and 0 bases for J; bases not matched to a gene: 16. In germline, CDR1 is ENHRY, CDR2 SYGVKD. The length of the CDR3 is 20 residues. CDR3 nucleotide sequence: TGTGCCATCAGTCCCCAGGAACGGCTAGCGGGAGAATTCTCCTACAATGAGCAGTTCTTC. This gives the protein CAISPQERLAGEFSYNEQFF.

The chain is built from TRBV6-5 and TRBJ1-2; D gene uncertain. The CDR3 is 11 residues long. CDR1 and CDR2 (germline): MNHEY, SVGAGI. V shed 6 bases and J shed 7 bases, with 9 bases lying between them. CDR3 sequence reads: CASRINGGYTF. For the CDR3, the DNA is TGTGCCAGCAGGATCAACGGTGGCTACACCTTC.

This rearrangement joins TRBV7-9 to TRBJ2-7, with a tentative D call TRBD1 (5 bases). CDR3 length: 12 amino acids. Germline V lookup: CDR1 SEHNR, CDR2 FQNEAQ (reference sequence). Trimming left V 2 bases short and J 3 bases short, with 5 bases between. The CDR3 coding sequence is TGTGCCAGCAGCTTACAGGGCTACGAGCAGTACTTC. Amino acid sequence: CASSLQGYEQYF.

This chain links TRBV6-5 with TRBJ2-1, with 9 bases that match TRBD2. CDR3 length equals 15 residues. V gave up 6 bases and J gave up 6 bases; unmatched junction bases: 9. Germline values: CDR1 MNHEY, CDR2 SVGAGI. CDR3 in amino acids: CASRVAGEDSNEQFF. The CDR3 DNA reads as TGTGCCAGCAGAGTAGCGGGAGAAGATAGCAATGAGCAGTTCTTC.

This chain connects TRBV28 to TRBJ2-5, with 10 bases that match TRBD1. The germline CDR1 and CDR2 sequences are MDHEN and SYDVKM. Trimming cost V 6 bases and J 2 bases; bases outside gene matches: 9. The CDR3 length is 16 residues. DNA of the CDR3: TGTGCCAGCAGAGCCCGGGGACAGGGGCCACAAGAGACCCAGTACTTC. It encodes CASRARGQGPQETQYF.

The chain couples TRBV5-1 to TRBJ2-3, with 7 bases fitting TRBD1. This CDR3 is built from 14 residues. Trimming cost V 3 bases and J 6 bases; bases outside gene matches: 7. Germline CDR1 reads SGHRS; CDR2 reads YFSETQ. The CDR3 nucleotides read TGCGCCAGCAGCTGGGGACAGCCGGGGGATACGCAGTATTTT. It codes for CASSWGQPGDTQYF. Based on the CDR3 plus reference TRBV5-1 and TRBJ2-3, the full variable domain is KAGVTQTPRYLIKTRGQQVTLSCSPISGHRSVSWYQQTPGQGLQFLFEYFSETQRNKGNFPGRFSGRQFSNSRSEMNVSTLELGDSALYLCASSWGQPGDTQYFGPGTRLTVL.

The V call is TRBV27, the J call TRBJ2-7; 8 bases agree with TRBD2. V shed 0 bases, J shed 7 bases, and the junction held 11 bases outside the gene matches. The CDR3 runs to 16 residues. The germline V gene has CDR1 MNHEY and CDR2 SMNVEV (reference sequence). The DNA of the CDR3 is TGTGCCAGCAGTTTATCAATAGCGGGGTGGATTAATGAGCAGTACTTC. Amino acid sequence: CASSLSIAGWINEQYF.

The rearrangement links TRBV10-3 to TRBJ2-5; TRBD1 matches at 8 bases. Germline CDR1 is ENHRY and CDR2 is SYGVKD. With V trimmed by 4 bases and J by 3 bases, 4 bases remained unmatched. The CDR3 runs 14 residues. The CDR3 region has the DNA TGTGCCATCAGTGCCGGGACAGGAGAAGAGACCCAGTACTTC. It is translated as CAISAGTGEETQYF.

As to this clone: This same CDR3 is encoded by further DNA sequences in the sample. The chain couples TRBV27 to TRBJ2-7; D possibly corresponds to TRBD2 (6 bases). The CDR3 length is 13 residues. Trimming took off 3 bases at V and 4 bases at J, with 10 bases between the two ends. Germline CDR1 MNHEY, CDR2 SMNVEV (reference sequence). The CDR3 sequence: CASSFSGVYEQYF. In DNA form, the CDR3 reads TGTGCCAGCAGTTTTAGCGGCGTATACGAGCAGTACTTC.

The V gene is TRBV29-1, the J gene TRBJ1-5; D is unresolved. CDR1 is SQVTM and CDR2 is ANQGSEA in the germline V gene. The V end lost 2 bases, the J end lost 7 bases, and 12 bases lay between the germline ends. The CDR3 is made up of 13 amino acids. The CDR3 here is CSVEFGPRQPQHF. CDR3 DNA: TGCAGCGTTGAATTTGGCCCTCGACAGCCCCAGCATTTT. Together with reference TRBV29-1 and TRBJ1-5, the CDR3 gives the full variable domain: SAVISQKPSRDICQRGTSLTIQCQVDSQVTMMFWYRQQPGQSLTLIATANQGSEATYESGFVIDKFPISRPNLTFSTLTVSNMSPEDSSIYLCSVEFGPRQPQHFGDGTRLSIL.

In this sample, this clone turned up once. This chain connects TRBV4-1 to TRBJ2-7, with 8 bases that match TRBD1. There are 14 residues in the CDR3. With 3 bases clipped from V and 6 bases from J, the junction kept 7 bases outside the gene matches. From germline, CDR1 is MGHRA and CDR2 YSYEKL. CDR3 protein: CASSQVTGGSEQYF. CDR3 nucleotides: TGCGCCAGCAGCCAGGTCACAGGGGGGAGCGAGCAGTACTTC.

The genes are TRBV7-6 and TRBJ2-3, with TRBD2 matching 12 bases. This CDR3 comprises 17 residues. Trimming at V came to 2 bases and at J to 4 bases, leaving 7 bases not matched to a gene. Germline loops: CDR1 SGHVS, CDR2 FNYEAQ. The CDR3 region has the DNA TGTGCCAGCAGCTTATGGGCTAGCGGGAGGGTCGCAGATACGCAGTATTTT. Its translation is CASSLWASGRVADTQYF.

This clone was seen a single time. V is TRBV6-4 and J is TRBJ2-5; possibly TRBD2 for D (6 bases). This CDR3 is 19 amino acids long. CDR1 MRHNA and CDR2 SNTAGT come from the germline V gene. V lost 7 bases, J lost 4 bases, and 31 bases lay in between. The CDR3 region has the DNA TGTGCCAGCATTTCCGCCCAGGGAGAGGGGAGCGGACTACTAGAGACCCAGTACTTC. Translation: CASISAQGEGSGLLETQYF.

V usage is TRBV5-4 and J usage is TRBJ1-2; D possibly corresponds to TRBD1 (6 bases). Trimming removed 5 bases at V and 6 bases at J, with 17 bases between. The CDR3 covers 14 residues. CDR1 is SGHNT, CDR2 YYREEE, per germline (reference sequence). The chain's CDR3 is CASSETQGFNGYTF. In nucleotides, the CDR3 is TGTGCCAGCAGTGAAACACAGGGTTTCAATGGCTACACCTTC.

The V and J genes are TRBV7-2 and TRBJ2-7, with a weak D call TRBD1 (6 bases). The CDR3 is 16 residues long. The germline gives CDR1 SGHTA, CDR2 FQGNSA. Between the trimmed V and J ends, which lost 1 base and 1 base, there was a span of 14 bases. In DNA, the CDR3 is TGTGCCAGCAGCTTAGATGGGGGCGGAACTTCCTACGAGCAGTACTTC. Translating gives CASSLDGGGTSYEQYF.

This clone was counted a single time. The chain links TRBV27 to TRBJ2-1; 9 positions match TRBD2. Germline CDR1 MNHEY, CDR2 SMNVEV (reference sequence). Germline trimming cut 7 bases from V and 8 bases from J; bases unmatched to any gene: 12. The CDR3 has 15 residues. CDR3 nucleotides: TGTGCCAGCATTTCTGGGCTAGCGGGAATGTATGAGCAGTTCTTC. This gives the protein CASISGLAGMYEQFF.

The chain carries TRBV28 and TRBJ2-7, with D perhaps TRBD1 (5 bases). This CDR3 has 14 residues. Trimming took 3 bases from V and 0 from J, leaving 9 bases between them. Germline CDR1 MDHEN, CDR2 SYDVKM. Written as DNA, the CDR3 is TGTGCCAGCAGTTTCGGTGACAGCTCCTACGAGCAGTACTTC. This gives the protein CASSFGDSSYEQYF.

The chain employs TRBV30 and TRBJ2-7, with 10 bases aligning to TRBD2. This CDR3 region has 15 residues. Germline V gene data show CDR1 as GTSNPN and CDR2 as SVGIG (reference sequence). V trimming: 3 bases; J trimming: 2 bases; junction bases outside the gene matches: 7. The chain's CDR3 is CAWSATSGVAYEQYF. The CDR3 DNA is TGTGCCTGGAGCGCCACTAGCGGGGTTGCCTACGAGCAGTACTTC.